Included here is one TCR beta chain sequence, with context. Its specificity is unknown. This record belongs to a study of cytotoxic CD8 clonotypes in ibrutinib-treated CLL. The wider study: When averaged across all of the samples, the counts came to 255,043 productive templates and about 90,000 productive rearrangements. Study observations and caveats: Clonality went up at ibrutinib response and then declined back toward baseline at progression. Under treatment, the uncommon public clonotypes either contracted or remained stable.

Libraries of TCR beta were made from 1.5 to 2 micrograms of genomic DNA that came from cryopreserved PBMCs. The V end lost 3 bases, the J end lost 5 bases, and 8 bases lay between the germline ends. The CDR3 is made up of 13 amino acids. Germline V gene data show CDR1 as SGHTA and CDR2 as FQGNSA. Sequencing was performed with immunoSEQ multiplex PCR; in TCRdb, only in-frame clones are kept and a portion is missing. Of around 53,000 clones detected, 50% to 70% appear once; the ten largest clones hold 20% to 30%. The V gene is TRBV7-2, the J gene TRBJ2-1; either TRBD1 or TRBD2 may fit D (5 bases each). This clonotype was obtained from a human donor with chronic lymphocytic leukemia. The sequences come from PBMCs, collected at disease progression, from a patient treated with ibrutinib. Here the CDR3 DNA reads TGTGCCAGCAGCTTCTGGGGGAACAATGAGCAGTTCTTC. This encodes CASSFWGNNEQFF.